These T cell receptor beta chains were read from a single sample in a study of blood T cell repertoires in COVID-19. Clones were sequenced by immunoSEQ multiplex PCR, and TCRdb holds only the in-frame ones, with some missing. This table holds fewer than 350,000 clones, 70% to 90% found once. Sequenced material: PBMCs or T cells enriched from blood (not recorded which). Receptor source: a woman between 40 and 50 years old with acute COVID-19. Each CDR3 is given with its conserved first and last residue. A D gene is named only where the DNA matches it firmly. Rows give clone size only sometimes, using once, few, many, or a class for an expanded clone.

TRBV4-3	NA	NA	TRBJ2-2	TGCGCCAGCAGCGGGAGAACGAGCGTCGCGGGCACCGGGGAGCTGTTTTTT	CASSGRTSVAGTGELFF
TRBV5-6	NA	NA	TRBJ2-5	TGTGCCAGCAGCCCTGACCTAGGTAGAGAGACCCAGTACTTC	CASSPDLGRETQYF
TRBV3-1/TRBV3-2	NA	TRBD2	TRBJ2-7	TGTGCCAGCAGCCAAGGGCAACCTAGCGGAACTGGGTCCGAGCAGTACTTC	CASSQGQPSGTGSEQYF
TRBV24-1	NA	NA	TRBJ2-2	TGTGCCACCGATGGAGCCACCGGGGAGCTGTTTTTT	CATDGATGELFF
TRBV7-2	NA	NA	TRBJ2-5	TGTGCCAGCAGCTTAGAGGGGGGGCTGGGGAAGACCCAGTACTTC	CASSLEGGLGKTQYF
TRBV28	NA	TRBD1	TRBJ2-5	TGTGCCAGCAGTCTATTCGCTGGACAGGGGGGGGAGACCCAGTACTTC	CASSLFAGQGGETQYF
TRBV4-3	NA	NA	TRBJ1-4	TGCGCCAGCAGCCTACATCCTTCAGTGACAGCGGAAAAACTGTTTTTT	CASSLHPSVTAEKLFF
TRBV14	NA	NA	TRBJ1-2	TGTGCCAGCAGCCAGAACCGGAGCGATTATGGCTACACCTTC	CASSQNRSDYGYTF
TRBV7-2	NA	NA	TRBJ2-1	TGTGCCAGCAGCCTCGGGGGGCCCTCCTACAATGAGCAGTTCTTC	CASSLGGPSYNEQFF
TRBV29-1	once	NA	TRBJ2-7	TGCAGCGTGAAGCACCCCGGGACTCCGGACGAGCAGTACTTC	CSVKHPGTPDEQYF
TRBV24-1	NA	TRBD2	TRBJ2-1	TGTGCCACCAGTGAATCGATGACTAGCGGTGAGCAGTTCTTC	CATSESMTSGEQFF
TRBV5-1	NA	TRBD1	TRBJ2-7	TGCGCCAGCAGCCTGACAACAGGGGATCGGGAGCAGTACTTC	CASSLTTGDREQYF
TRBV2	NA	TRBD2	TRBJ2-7	TGTGCCAGCAATAGCCCGGGACTAGCGGGGGCTGAGGGGGAGCAGTACTTC	CASNSPGLAGAEGEQYF
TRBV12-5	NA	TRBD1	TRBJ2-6	TGTGCTAGTGGTTTGACAGGGGGATCTGGGGCCAACGTCCTGACTTTC	CASGLTGGSGANVLTF
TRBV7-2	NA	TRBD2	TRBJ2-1	TGTGCCAGCAGCTTAGGGACTAGCGGACACCTCAATGAGCAGTTCTTC	CASSLGTSGHLNEQFF
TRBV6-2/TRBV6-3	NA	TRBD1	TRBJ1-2	TGTGCCAGCAGTGAGGACAGGGGCGTCGGTCTTTCCTATGGCTACACCTTC	CASSEDRGVGLSYGYTF
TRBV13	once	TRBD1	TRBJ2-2	TGTGCCAGCAGCCGCCGGGACAGGGTATCCGGGGAGCTGTTTTTT	CASSRRDRVSGELFF